Each of the 13 T cell receptor beta chains below was sequenced from the same sample in a study of human T cells and chemical hapten exposure. TCRdb recomputed calls from the 5' RACE reads with MiXCR, one row per CDR3 protein. This table has some 150,000 distinct CDR3 sequences, about 4% appearing once. Blood, whole and unfractionated, served as the source for total RNA extraction. These receptors all stem from a female donor in good health.

About this clonotype: A much larger clone lies one base from this, so it may be a read error. This chain uses TRBV7-9 with TRBJ1-2; 7 bases align to TRBD1. The trim removed 4 bases at V and 4 bases at J, leaving 9 bases unmatched. The germline V gene has CDR1 SEHNR and CDR2 FQNEAQ (reference sequence). The CDR3 sequence is 15 residues long. The CDR3 DNA is TGTGCCAGCAGCTCAACAGGGGCGCGTATCTATGGCTACACCTTC. Translation gives CASSSTGARIYGYTF.

This clonotype has at least ten counts. The chain couples TRBV29-1 to TRBJ2-7, with unresolved D. The CDR3 extends over 11 amino acids. Germline assignment: CDR1 SQVTM and CDR2 ANQGSEA. The ends were cut back, 7 bases at V and 6 bases at J, with 13 bases in the middle. CDR3 DNA: TGCAGCGGACGTTCGGGCGGCGAGCAGTACTTC. The encoded protein is CSGRSGGEQYF.

This clonotype was counted ten times or more. This chain links TRBV7-6 with TRBJ1-2; possibly TRBD1 for D (5 bases). From germline, CDR1 is SGHVS and CDR2 FNYEAQ. Trimming left V 1 base short and J 1 base short, with 10 bases between. The CDR3 is made up of 15 amino acids. The CDR3 DNA follows: TGTGCCAGCAGCTTAGGATGGGGGGATAACTATGGCTACACCTTC. The encoded protein is CASSLGWGDNYGYTF.

This clonotype has at least ten counts. The J gene is TRBJ1-1, the V gene TRBV20-1, with TRBD1 as a possible D gene (6 bases). Germline V gene sequence: CDR1 DFQATT, CDR2 SNEGSKA (reference sequence). There are 13 residues in the CDR3. The CDR3 spells CLSLDSMNTEAFF. CDR3 sequence (DNA): TGCCTCTCCCTGGACAGTATGAACACTGAAGCTTTCTTT.

This clonotype was found many times. The gene calls are TRBV14 and TRBJ1-3; 8 bases line up with TRBD1. CDR3 length equals 14 residues. Germline CDR1 and CDR2: SGHDN and FVKESK. The J segment lost 2 bases and the V segment lost 4 bases, leaving 1 base of the junction unmatched. CDR3 sequence: CASSPDRAGNTIYF. CDR3 nucleotide sequence: TGTGCCAGCAGCCCGGACAGGGCTGGAAACACCATATATTTT.

This clonotype was recorded many times. One end of the junction is discordant with germline, which a read error may explain. The rearrangement uses TRBV10-3 and TRBJ2-6, with 8 bases aligning to TRBD1. In germline, CDR1 is ENHRY, CDR2 SYGVKD. The CDR3 consists of 15 residues. CDR3 in amino acids: CAIFDRGSGANVLTF. The DNA for the CDR3 is TGTGCCATCTTCGACAGGGGTTCTGGGGCAAACGTCCTGACTTTC.

This chain links TRBV7-2 with TRBJ1-2; D gene ambiguous. Trimming shortened V by 5 bases and J by 8 bases, and 18 bases separated the two germline ends. Germline CDR1 SGHTA, CDR2 FQGNSA. The CDR3 is 14 amino acids. The CDR3 loop is CASSPSQVPLGYTF. In DNA, the CDR3 is TGTGCCAGCAGCCCTTCGCAGGTCCCTTTAGGCTACACCTTC.

This clonotype was counted many times. J is TRBJ2-6 and V is TRBV9; D gene unclear. V was clipped by 0 bases and J by 0 bases, with 10 bases between them. Germline CDR1 is SGDLS and CDR2 is YYNGEE. This CDR3 has 17 residues. In nucleotides, the CDR3 is TGTGCCAGCAGCGTAGCCAGTTCATCCTCTGGGGCCAACGTCCTGACTTTC. It specifies CASSVASSSSGANVLTF.

This clonotype came up many times. V is TRBV27 and J is TRBJ1-1; TRBD1 matches 9 bases. V was pared by 5 bases and J by 0 bases, with 7 bases of the junction left unmatched. The CDR3 has 16 residues. Germline V gene lookup returns CDR1 MNHEY and CDR2 SMNVEV (reference sequence). The CDR3 sequence is CASSPGQGYMNTEAFF. CDR3 sequence (DNA): TGTGCCAGCAGTCCTGGACAGGGGTATATGAACACTGAAGCTTTCTTT.

V gene TRBV30 combines with J gene TRBJ2-7, with TRBD1 identical over 11 bases. J lost 4 bases, V lost 2 bases, and 4 bases had no gene match. Germline-derived CDR1 and CDR2 are GTSNPN and SVGIG (reference sequence). The length of the CDR3 is 14 residues. CDR3 amino acids: CAWSTGQGAYEQYF. As DNA, the CDR3 is TGTGCCTGGAGTACCGGACAGGGGGCGTACGAGCAGTACTTC.

This clonotype was recorded at least ten times. The chain combines TRBV19 with TRBJ2-2; D uncertain. This CDR3 has 13 amino acids. The germline gives CDR1 LNHDA, CDR2 SQIVND (reference sequence). With 2 bases removed from V and 8 bases from J, the gap between germline ends came to 9 bases. The CDR3 coding sequence is TGTGCCAGTAGTATACAGAGCAGAGGGGAGCTGTTTTTT. It specifies CASSIQSRGELFF. Variable domain in full (rest from reference TRBV19 and TRBJ2-2): DGGITQSPKYLFRKEGQNVTLSCEQNLNHDAMYWYRQDPGQGLRLIYYSQIVNDFQKGDIAEGYSVSREKKESFPLTVTSAQKNPTAFYLCASSIQSRGELFFGEGSRLTVL.

This clonotype was recorded at least ten times. This chain joins TRBV16 and TRBJ1-2; D uncertain. V gave up 2 bases and J gave up 0 bases, with 16 bases separating them. Germline assignment: CDR1 KGHSY and CDR2 FQNENV. CDR3 length: 17 residues. CDR3 region: CASSQTLEGLANYGYTF. In DNA, the CDR3 is TGTGCCAGCAGCCAAACTCTCGAGGGCCTAGCTAACTATGGCTACACCTTC.

This clonotype was recorded a few times. The chain uses TRBV7-9 and TRBJ2-2, with 10 nucleotides matching TRBD1. The germline V gene encodes CDR1 SEHNR and CDR2 FQNEAQ (reference sequence). V shed 6 bases, J shed 1 base, and the junction held 5 bases outside the gene matches. The CDR3 is 16 amino acids. The CDR3: CASSSRDRGNTGELFF. CDR3 sequence (DNA): TGTGCCAGCAGTTCCCGGGACAGGGGGAACACCGGGGAGCTGTTTTTT.